This record covers a single TCR beta chain. The antigen remains undetermined. The data were taken from a study of Tregs in tolerant kidney transplant recipients. Notes on the study in general: Activated donor B cell expansion appeared to reveal the most relevant donor-specific TCRbeta repertoire. Validation in larger populations is needed because few patients were studied. No direct test of biological reproducibility was done here.

Profiled with immunoSEQ multiplex PCR; TCRdb holds only in-frame clones, not every one. The sample shows around 230,000 clones, 80% to 85% of them seen only once. The CDR3 is 18 residues long. In germline, CDR1 is MGHRA, CDR2 YSYEKL. V shed 1 base and J 9 bases; nucleotides not matched to a gene: 16. Unstimulated Tregs (CD4+CD25+CD127-) and CD4+CD25- non-Tregs were sorted from PBMCs. The clonotype originates from a human donor in good health. V gene TRBV4-1 combines with J gene TRBJ2-1; TRBD1 matches at 9 bases. Sequencing input: CD4+ T cells from blood. CDR3 residues: CASSQVTFRDRDKTEQFF. The CDR3 nucleotides are TGCGCCAGCAGCCAAGTCACCTTCCGGGACAGGGATAAGACTGAGCAGTTCTTC.